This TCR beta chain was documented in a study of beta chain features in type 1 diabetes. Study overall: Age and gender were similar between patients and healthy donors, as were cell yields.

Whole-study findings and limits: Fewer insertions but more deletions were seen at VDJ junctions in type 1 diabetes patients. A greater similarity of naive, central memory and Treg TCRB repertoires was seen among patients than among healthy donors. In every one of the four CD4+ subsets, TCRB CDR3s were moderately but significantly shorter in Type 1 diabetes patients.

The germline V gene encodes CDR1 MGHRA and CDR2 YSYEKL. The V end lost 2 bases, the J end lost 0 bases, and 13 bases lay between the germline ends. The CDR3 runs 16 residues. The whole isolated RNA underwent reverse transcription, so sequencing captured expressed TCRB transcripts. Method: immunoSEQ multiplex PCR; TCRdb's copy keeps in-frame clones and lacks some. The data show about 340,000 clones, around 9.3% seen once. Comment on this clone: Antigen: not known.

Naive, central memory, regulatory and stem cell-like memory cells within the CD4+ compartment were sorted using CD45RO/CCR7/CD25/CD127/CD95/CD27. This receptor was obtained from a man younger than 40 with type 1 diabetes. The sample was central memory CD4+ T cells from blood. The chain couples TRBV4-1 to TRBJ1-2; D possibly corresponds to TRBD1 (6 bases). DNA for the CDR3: TGCGCCAGCAGCCAACTTACAGGGACCGCTAACTATGGCTACACCTTC. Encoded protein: CASSQLTGTANYGYTF.